Sequencing of this T cell receptor (beta chain) was carried out in a study of shared clonotypes between healthy human individuals. As for the study in general: Three plates were used per donor for CD4 naive, three for CD4 memory, two for CD8 naive and one for CD8 memory.

Regarding the study as a whole: The genetic and exposure-history diversity represented was limited by few donors.

On this clone itself: Its antigen is as yet unknown.

The naive CD8 population came from CD45RO-negative cells selected for CCR7, without terminally differentiated effector memory CD45RA+ cells. Nashville, Tennessee was home to all donors, who were Caucasian adults. An approximately 220 ng quantity of DNA, tens of thousands of T cell genomes, went into the sorted-subset replicate PCRs. TCRdb keeps only in-frame clones here, not all; method: immunoSEQ multiplex PCR. The table includes some 800,000 clones, about 91% detected once. This CDR3 has 17 amino acids. Germline-derived CDR1 and CDR2 are SGHRS and YFSETQ. The V end lost 4 bases, the J end lost 0 bases, and 18 bases lay between the germline ends.

J is TRBJ2-3 and V is TRBV5-1, with a possible D match to TRBD1 (6 bases). The material sequenced was naive CD8+ T cells sorted from blood. The clonotype was recovered from a man aged 30-40 years in good health. The CDR3 reads CASSRRGQSSSTDTQYF. CDR3 nucleotide sequence: TGCGCCAGCAGCCGACGTGGACAGTCCTCTAGCACAGATACGCAGTATTTT.